Given below is one T cell receptor beta chain in context. Its target is unknown. Next came a second PCR, run for roughly 7 to 12 cycles, which used a sample-barcoded 5' primer along with a J-beta primer mix. Each CDR3 protein gets one entry after TCRdb re-called the 5' RACE reads with MiXCR. The data contain roughly 1,300,000 distinct CDR3 sequences, roughly 60% of them singletons. This entry belongs to a study of blood T cells in healthy people across ages. General study results and limits: Comparison with aged donors showed that long-lived donors had more naive CD4+ cells and higher diversity. Across samples, TCR beta diversity tracked strongly with naive T cell percentage. Any conclusive comparison of naive versus antigen-experienced cells was prevented by using unsorted PBMCs. Significant beta diversity loss was already apparent by age approximately 40, declining roughly linearly.

This receptor was taken from a man aged 18 to 29 in good health. Sequencing was performed on blood.

The CDR3 DNA sequence: TGTGCCAGTGGGGAGACAGGCACTGAGGATGAGCAGTTCTTC. This translates into CASGETGTEDEQFF. The chain recombines TRBV2 with TRBJ2-1; D is perhaps TRBD1 (6 bases). The CDR3 consists of 14 residues. Trimming stripped 9 bases from V and 8 bases from J, with 20 bases between. Germline CDR1 is SNHLY and CDR2 is FYNNEI.